This TCR beta chain was profiled in a study of T cell responses to AZD1222 COVID-19 vaccine. Profiled with immunoSEQ multiplex PCR; TCRdb holds only in-frame clones, not every one. The table records more than 150,000 clones, over 75% of them present only once. Germline V lookup: CDR1 PRHDT, CDR2 FYEKMQ (reference sequence). The CDR3 spans 13 residues. Deletions cut 4 bases from V and 3 bases from J, with 8 bases between. Sample: peripheral blood, taken on day 0 of AZD1222 vaccination. The sequence was collected from an adult in good health. J is TRBJ2-3 and V is TRBV13; D is uncertain. CDR3: CASSSYGTDTQYF. DNA of the CDR3: TGTGCCAGCAGCTCATACGGAACAGATACGCAGTATTTT. Together with reference TRBV13 and TRBJ2-3, the CDR3 gives the full variable domain: AAGVIQSPRHLIKEKRETATLKCYPIPRHDTVYWYQQGPGQDPQFLISFYEKMQSDKGSIPDRFSAQQFSDYHSELNMSSLELGDSALYFCASSSYGTDTQYFGPGTRLTVL.